The next 24 T cell receptor beta chains were all read from a single sample in a study of T-cell reconstitution after alpha-beta-depleted transplantation in children. Library preparation (for TCRbeta) was performed with unique molecular identifiers. TCRdb reprocessed the PCR reads with MiXCR, giving one entry per CDR3 protein. The sample yields 250,000 to 400,000 distinct CDR3 sequences, about a quarter seen once. Sequenced here: PBMCs, mostly from graft donor cells, sampled 180 days after TCRalphabeta/CD19-depleted stem cell transplant. These receptors all come from a male patient between 10 and 17 years old who had a stem cell transplant for acute lymphoblastic leukemia, so the T cells may come from the graft donor.

The chain employs TRBV29-1 and TRBJ2-1; D is unclear. The CDR3 consists of 11 residues. Trimming cost V 6 bases and J 2 bases, with 5 bases left between them. The germline V gene has CDR1 SQVTM and CDR2 ANQGSEA. The CDR3 protein is CSVPTYNEQFF. In DNA form, the CDR3 reads TGCAGCGTCCCGACCTACAATGAGCAGTTCTTC.

This clonotype was seen more than once but under ten times. The chain uses TRBV15 and TRBJ2-1; 11 bases line up with TRBD2. Trimming cost V 8 bases and J 10 bases; bases outside gene matches: 16. Germline CDR1 LNHNV, CDR2 YYDKDF (reference sequence). The CDR3 extends over 16 amino acids. For the CDR3, the DNA is TGTGCCACCTCTAGTCCCCGACTAGCGGGATGGGGGGAGCAGTTCTTC. As protein: CATSSPRLAGWGEQFF. Full variable domain (outside the CDR3, taken from reference TRBV15 and TRBJ2-1): DAMVIQNPRYQVTQFGKPVTLSCSQTLNHNVMYWYQQKSSQAPKLLFHYYDKDFNNEADTPDNFQSRRPNTSFCFLDIRSPGLGDTAMYLCATSSPRLAGWGEQFFGPGTRLTVL.

The V call is TRBV20-1, the J call TRBJ2-7; 7 nucleotides agree with TRBD2. The CDR3 runs 13 residues. Germline lookup yields CDR1 DFQATT and CDR2 SNEGSKA (reference sequence). Trimming took 5 bases from V and 6 from J; bases not matched to a gene: 10. CDR3 DNA sequence: TGCAGTGCTGGGGAGGGTTTGGATGGCGAGCAGTACTTC. Protein sequence: CSAGEGLDGEQYF.

The table lists this clonotype with a few counts. The CDR3 here is CASSPDGNEQFF. CDR3 DNA: TGTGCCAGCAGCCCAGACGGGAATGAGCAGTTCTTC. The rearrangement joins TRBV7-6 to TRBJ2-1; D is ambiguous. Germline V gene lookup returns CDR1 SGHVS and CDR2 FNYEAQ. Trimming took off 5 bases at V and 7 bases at J, with 9 bases between the two ends. CDR3 length: 12 residues.

The chain employs TRBV7-9 and TRBJ1-1; 8 bases line up with TRBD1. Germline CDR1 SEHNR, CDR2 FQNEAQ (reference sequence). The CDR3 contains 13 residues. Trimming at V came to 7 bases and at J to 4 bases, leaving 5 bases not matched to a gene. CDR3 region: CASNRQGSTEAFF. CDR3 DNA sequence: TGTGCCAGCAACAGACAGGGGAGCACTGAAGCTTTCTTT.

This clonotype was detected many times. The chain combines TRBV7-9 with TRBJ2-7; D unclear. CDR3 size: 14 residues. Per germline, CDR1 SEHNR and CDR2 FQNEAQ (reference sequence). Trimming took off 5 bases at V and 5 bases at J, with 16 bases between the two ends. CDR3 in amino acids: CASSRLARFDEQYF. The CDR3 DNA follows: TGTGCCAGCAGCCGCCTCGCTAGGTTCGACGAGCAGTACTTC.

V is TRBV6-5 and J is TRBJ1-1, with D unresolved. V gave up 0 bases and J gave up 6 bases, with 11 bases separating them. This CDR3 contains 14 residues. Germline loops: CDR1 MNHEY, CDR2 SVGAGI. CDR3 region: CASSYSKRSAEAFF. The CDR3 region has the DNA TGTGCCAGCAGTTACTCGAAAAGGTCAGCTGAAGCTTTCTTT.

This clonotype was recorded a few times. The gene calls are TRBV3-1 and TRBJ1-4, with 10 bases that match TRBD1. The J segment lost 6 bases and the V segment lost 3 bases, leaving 4 bases of the junction unmatched. Germline lookup yields CDR1 LGHDT and CDR2 YNNKEL (reference sequence). This CDR3 spans 15 amino acids. CDR3 bases: TGTGCCAGCAGCCAGCTCGGGACAGGGGATGAAAAACTGTTTTTT. It encodes CASSQLGTGDEKLFF.

The chain carries TRBV7-8 and TRBJ2-7; tentatively, D is TRBD1 (7 bases). The CDR3 has 18 amino acids. CDR1 is SGHVS and CDR2 is FQNEAQ in the germline V gene. Trimming removed 1 base from V and 2 bases from J, with 21 bases in between. The CDR3 spells CASSLGDSLAAGAYEQYF. The CDR3 region has the DNA TGTGCCAGCAGCTTAGGGGACAGTTTGGCAGCGGGTGCCTACGAGCAGTACTTC.

This chain uses TRBV7-8 with TRBJ2-3, with 12 positions matching TRBD2. Per germline, CDR1 SGHVS and CDR2 FQNEAQ. Trimming removed 6 bases from V and 4 bases from J; junction bases left unmatched: 14. The CDR3 totals 18 residues. CDR3 amino acids: CASSSFAGTSGWPDTQYF. CDR3 in DNA: TGTGCCAGCAGTTCATTCGCCGGGACTAGCGGGTGGCCAGATACGCAGTATTTT.

This clonotype has more than one count but fewer than ten. This chain's CDR3 is CATSPGQGSNTIYF. CDR3 nucleotide sequence: TGTGCCACCAGCCCGGGACAGGGGTCAAACACCATATATTTT. J is TRBJ1-3 and V is TRBV15, with TRBD1 matching 10 bases. This CDR3 is 14 amino acids long. V lost 5 bases to trimming and J lost 6 bases; unmatched junction nucleotides: 4. Looked up from germline, CDR1 is LNHNV and CDR2 is YYDKDF (reference sequence).

This clonotype was found many times. The chain uses TRBV14 and TRBJ2-1; D not certain. Per the germline V gene, CDR1 is SGHDN and CDR2 is FVKESK. This CDR3 comprises 12 residues. V lost 1 base, J lost 4 bases, and 2 bases lay in between. CDR3 in DNA: TGTGCCAGCAGCCAAGGTTACAATGAGCAGTTCTTC. It is translated as CASSQGYNEQFF.

This clonotype was detected many times. The chain carries TRBV5-1 and TRBJ1-2; tentatively, D is TRBD1 (5 bases). V shed 5 bases and J shed 1 base, with 12 bases lying between them. The CDR3 length is 14 residues. CDR1 is SGHRS, CDR2 YFSETQ, per germline. DNA of the CDR3: TGCGCCAGCAGGGACACCCCCGATAACTATGGCTACACCTTC. It specifies CASRDTPDNYGYTF.

This clonotype has a handful of counts. Here the CDR3 reads CASSPENYEQYF. In nucleotides, the CDR3 is TGTGCCAGCTCGCCAGAGAACTACGAGCAGTACTTC. The chain carries TRBV18 and TRBJ2-7; no firm D call. Germline assignment: CDR1 KGHSH and CDR2 LQKENI. Trimming shortened V by 6 bases and J by 3 bases, and 9 bases separated the two germline ends. The CDR3 is 12 residues long.

This clonotype turned up a few times. The genes are TRBV10-3 and TRBJ2-3, with 7 bases that match TRBD2. The V and J ends lost 6 bases and 1 base, in that order; junction bases with no gene match: 7. Germline-derived CDR1 and CDR2 are ENHRY and SYGVKD. The CDR3 loop spans 15 amino acids. The chain's CDR3 is CAIRKAGAGTDTQYF. The DNA of the CDR3 is TGTGCCATCAGAAAGGCGGGAGCCGGCACAGATACGCAGTATTTT.

The J gene is TRBJ2-4, the V gene TRBV19; the D is unclear. The CDR3 sequence is 12 residues long. V was pared by 5 bases and J by 9 bases, with 11 bases between. Germline assignment: CDR1 LNHDA and CDR2 SQIVND (reference sequence). CDR3 coding DNA: TGTGCCAGTAGTCCCTTTACGGCCATTCAGTACTTC. The encoded protein is CASSPFTAIQYF.

V and J are TRBV12-3 or TRBV12-4 and TRBJ2-7; tentative D call: TRBD2 (6 bases). This CDR3 region has 14 residues. Trimming shortened V by 3 bases and J by 3 bases, and 12 bases separated the two germline ends. The CDR3 DNA sequence: TGTGCCAGCAGTTTCTCCGGGAGACGCTACGAGCAGTACTTC. The encoded protein is CASSFSGRRYEQYF.

V usage is TRBV29-1 and J usage is TRBJ2-5, with TRBD2 matching over 7 bases. Germline trimming cut 2 bases from V and 4 bases from J; bases unmatched to any gene: 16. CDR3 length equals 17 residues. Germline CDR1 and CDR2: SQVTM and ANQGSEA. CDR3 amino acids: CSVEPLLGDYPLETQYF. The DNA of the CDR3 is TGCAGCGTTGAACCCCTTCTAGGGGACTATCCTCTAGAGACCCAGTACTTC.

This clonotype was seen a few times. The final CDR3 position lacks the conserved phenylalanine or tryptophan, pointing to a likely read error. The limits of the CDR3 on the DNA are not certain, so only TCRdb's listed CDR3 is given. The chain carries TRBV11-3 and TRBJ1-1; the D segment call TRBD1 is taken from the table without a DNA check. The V gene's germline CDR1 is SGHNT and CDR2 YENEEA. Inclusive of both ends, the CDR3 amounts to 11 amino acids. CDR3 residues: CASSLEPGRTA.

This clonotype occurred a few times. This sequence joins TRBV7-9 and TRBJ2-1; TRBD2 agrees at 9 bases. From germline, CDR1 is SEHNR and CDR2 FQNEAQ (reference sequence). V shed 5 bases and J 0 bases; nucleotides not matched to a gene: 8. The CDR3 spans 17 residues. The CDR3: CASSPSSGMSSYNEQFF. The DNA for the CDR3 is TGTGCCAGCAGCCCCTCTAGCGGGATGAGCTCCTACAATGAGCAGTTCTTC. The variable domain in full, completed from reference TRBV7-9 and TRBJ2-1, reads DTGVSQNPRHKITKRGQNVTFRCDPISEHNRLYWYRQTLGQGPEFLTYFQNEAQLEKSRLLSDRFSAERPKGSFSTLEIQRTEQGDSAMYLCASSPSSGMSSYNEQFFGPGTRLTVL.

The V and J genes are TRBV7-9 and TRBJ2-7, with 7 bases matching TRBD1. V lost 5 bases and J lost 0; bases outside the gene matches: 10. This CDR3 has 16 residues. The germline V gene encodes CDR1 SEHNR and CDR2 FQNEAQ (reference sequence). The CDR3 is CASSRPRDRNSYEQYF. The CDR3 DNA is TGTGCCAGCAGCCGTCCCCGGGACAGAAACTCCTACGAGCAGTACTTC.

This clonotype was detected a few times. The genes are TRBV10-3 and TRBJ2-5; possible D gene TRBD2, 5 bases. V was clipped by 4 bases and J by 4 bases, with 19 bases between them. The CDR3 totals 16 residues. CDR1 is ENHRY, CDR2 SYGVKD, per germline. The CDR3, as DNA: TGTGCCATCAGTGTTTTCAACTTCGCTAGCAGAGAGACCCAGTACTTC. The encoded protein is CAISVFNFASRETQYF.

This clonotype was seen repeatedly, ten times or more. The chain combines TRBV5-1 with TRBJ2-1, with 7 positions matching TRBD2. The ends lost 3 bases at V and 2 bases at J; junction bases unmatched: 5. This CDR3 spans 15 amino acids. The V gene's germline CDR1 is SGHRS and CDR2 YFSETQ. The CDR3 loop reads CASSYLAATYNEQFF. CDR3 coding DNA: TGCGCCAGCAGCTACCTAGCGGCTACCTACAATGAGCAGTTCTTC.

This chain links TRBV5-6 with TRBJ2-3, with TRBD1 matching 10 bases. CDR1 is SGHDT, CDR2 YYEEEE, per germline. CDR3 length equals 15 residues. V lost 3 bases, J lost 5 bases, and 6 bases stayed unmatched. The CDR3 coding sequence is TGTGCCAGCAGCTCCCCGGGACAGGGGATAGATACGCAGTATTTT. Protein: CASSSPGQGIDTQYF.